Listed below are T cell receptor beta chains from one sample, sequenced in a study of blood T cell repertoires in COVID-19. Produced via immunoSEQ multiplex PCR; TCRdb's table is partial and in-frame only. The sample includes over 250,000 clones, around 89% of them seen just once. Sample: PBMCs or T cells enriched from blood (not recorded which). Source of these receptors: a woman in her fifties or sixties who had recovered from COVID-19. CDR3s include the opening cysteine and the closing phenylalanine or tryptophan. The order of the fields is D gene, J gene, clone size, V gene, CDR3 protein, CDR3 DNA. D genes are given only for firm matches. The size of a clone is reported for some rows only, either as once, few or many, or as a class for expanded clones.

>NA|TRBJ1-2|NA|TRBV29-1
CSVEAGGNYGYTF
TGCAGCGTTGAAGCCGGGGGAAACTATGGCTACACCTTC
>TRBD2|TRBJ2-5|NA|TRBV27
CASSLTSGSETQYF
TGTGCCAGCAGTCTGACAAGCGGGAGCGAGACCCAGTACTTC
>NA|TRBJ1-3|NA|TRBV5-5
CASSFRPGGSGNTIYF
TGTGCCAGCAGCTTTCGGCCGGGGGGCTCTGGAAACACCATATATTTT
>NA|TRBJ2-6|NA|TRBV27
CASRPDWRNFSSGANVLTF
TGTGCCAGCAGACCGGACTGGAGGAACTTCAGTTCTGGGGCCAACGTCCTGACTTTC
>TRBD2|TRBJ2-2|NA|TRBV4-3
CASSQGTRNTGELFF
TGCGCCAGCAGCCAAGGGACTAGGAACACCGGGGAGCTGTTTTTT
>TRBD1|TRBJ1-5|NA|TRBV19
CASNNPGTGAYQPQHF
TGTGCCAGTAACAACCCCGGGACAGGGGCTTATCAGCCCCAGCATTTT
>TRBD2|TRBJ2-2|NA|TRBV6-5
CAILIAGARTGELFF
TGTGCCATCTTAATAGCGGGAGCGCGCACCGGGGAGCTGTTTTTT
>NA|TRBJ1-1|NA|TRBV7-2
CASSIGVEAFF
TGTGCCAGCAGCATCGGGGTTGAAGCTTTCTTT
>NA|TRBJ2-7|NA|TRBV10-2
CASGGRQDFYEQYF
TGCGCCAGCGGAGGCAGACAGGACTTCTACGAGCAGTACTTC
>NA|TRBJ1-6|NA|TRBV30
CAWSYAVGGSYNSPLHF
TGTGCCTGGAGTTACGCAGTCGGGGGCTCCTATAATTCACCCCTCCACTTT
>NA|TRBJ1-2|once|TRBV6-2/TRBV6-3
CASSYRGTGYTF
TGTGCCAGCAGTTACCGGGGTACTGGCTACACCTTC
>NA|TRBJ1-5|few|TRBV12-3/TRBV12-4
CASSPGAHQPQHF
TGTGCCAGCAGTCCAGGGGCTCATCAGCCCCAGCATTTT
>TRBD1|TRBJ1-6|NA|TRBV12-3/TRBV12-4
CASSTTGGSPLHF
TGTGCCAGCAGCACCACAGGGGGTTCACCCCTCCACTTT
>NA|TRBJ1-5|NA|TRBV20-1
CSASRQGNQPQHF
TGCAGTGCTAGTCGACAGGGCAATCAGCCCCAGCATTTT
>NA|TRBJ1-1|NA|TRBV12-3/TRBV12-4
CASKGGKTEAFF
TGTGCCAGCAAGGGGGGGAAGACTGAAGCTTTCTTT
>NA|TRBJ2-7|NA|TRBV6-2/TRBV6-3
CASSYPDGHGNEQYF
TGTGCCAGCAGTTACCCGGACGGACACGGCAACGAGCAGTACTTC
>NA|TRBJ1-3|NA|TRBV6-5
CASSPRGQWSNTIYF
TGTGCCAGCAGCCCCCGCGGCCAATGGTCAAACACCATATATTTT
>NA|TRBJ2-7|NA|TRBV5-1
CASSPGHLQDKQYF
TGCGCCAGCAGCCCCGGCCATCTACAGGATAAGCAGTACTTC
>NA|TRBJ2-2|NA|TRBV20-1
CSAEEGGELFF
TGCAGTGCGGAAGAGGGCGGGGAGCTGTTTTTT
>TRBD2|TRBJ2-2|NA|TRBV19
CASSPSGSMAGELFF
TGTGCCAGTAGTCCTAGCGGGAGTATGGCCGGGGAGCTGTTTTTT
>NA|TRBJ1-5|once|TRBV30
CAWSSQQGTQPQHF
TGTGCCTGGAGCTCTCAACAGGGTACTCAGCCCCAGCATTTT
>TRBD1|TRBJ1-6|NA|TRBV7-6
CASSRPRTGGHSPLHF
TGTGCCAGCAGCCGACCCCGGACAGGAGGCCATTCACCCCTCCACTTT
>TRBD1|TRBJ1-2|NA|TRBV27
CASSFRDRGLGYTF
TGTGCCAGCAGTTTTCGGGACAGGGGACTAGGCTACACCTTC
>NA|TRBJ2-7|few|TRBV6-6
CASSYSLAGSAQQYF
TGTGCCAGCAGTTACTCTCTCGCGGGGAGCGCGCAGCAGTACTTC
>NA|TRBJ2-4|NA|TRBV2
CASSPGLGAAKNIQYF
TGTGCCAGCAGCCCCGGGCTGGGGGCCGCCAAAAACATTCAGTACTTC
>TRBD1|TRBJ1-5|NA|TRBV7-8
CASSFGTGGNQPQHF
TGTGCCAGCAGCTTCGGGACAGGGGGCAATCAGCCCCAGCATTTT
>NA|TRBJ1-1|few|TRBV7-2
CASLRQANTEAFF
TGTGCCAGCCTTAGACAGGCAAACACTGAAGCTTTCTTT
>TRBD2|TRBJ2-1|NA|TRBV4-3
CASGGLAGGHEQFF
TGCGCCAGCGGGGGACTAGCGGGGGGGCATGAGCAGTTCTTC
>NA|TRBJ1-2|NA|TRBV20-1
CSAGGLGYTF
TGCAGTGCGGGGGGGCTCGGCTACACCTTC
>NA|TRBJ2-5|NA|TRBV7-9
CASSLGGLPRGETQYF
TGTGCCAGCAGCCTAGGGGGACTTCCTAGGGGAGAGACCCAGTACTTC
>TRBD1|TRBJ2-2|NA|TRBV28
CASEVTGGRTGELFF
TGTGCCAGCGAAGTTACAGGGGGCCGGACCGGGGAGCTGTTTTTT
>TRBD1|TRBJ1-1|NA|TRBV9
CASSGDRERTEAFF
TGTGCCAGCAGCGGGGACAGGGAACGGACTGAAGCTTTCTTT
>TRBD2|TRBJ2-3|NA|TRBV5-5
CASSAGTFSGRARDTQYF
TGTGCCAGCAGCGCCGGGACATTTAGCGGGAGGGCCAGGGATACGCAGTATTTT
>NA|TRBJ1-1|NA|TRBV14
CASSQVGPVAFF
TGTGCCAGCAGCCAAGTGGGGCCGGTAGCTTTCTTT
>TRBD2|TRBJ2-1|once|TRBV9
CASSFREGAGLSYNEQFF
TGTGCCAGCAGCTTCCGCGAGGGAGCGGGGCTATCCTACAATGAGCAGTTCTTC
>NA|TRBJ1-5|NA|TRBV7-6
CASSLDRRDPYSNQPQHF
TGTGCCAGCAGCTTAGACAGGCGAGATCCGTATAGCAATCAGCCCCAGCATTTT
>TRBD2|TRBJ2-1|NA|TRBV3-1/TRBV3-2
CASSQLGGHEQFF
TGTGCCAGCAGCCAACTGGGAGGGCATGAGCAGTTCTTC
>NA|TRBJ1-1|NA|TRBV7-2
CASSPRRKQGSLAEAFF
TGTGCCAGCAGCCCCAGGAGGAAACAGGGAAGTCTCGCTGAAGCTTTCTTT
>TRBD2|TRBJ2-5|NA|TRBV7-2
CASSYVVGGPKTQYF
TGTGCCAGCAGCTACGTTGTGGGAGGGCCGAAGACCCAGTACTTC
>NA|TRBJ1-1|NA|TRBV5-6
CASSYLTGYTEAFF
TGTGCCAGCAGCTACCTAACAGGCTACACTGAAGCTTTCTTT
>NA|TRBJ1-6|NA|TRBV12-5
CASGFRQNSSYNSPLHF
TGTGCTAGTGGTTTTCGACAGAACAGCTCCTATAATTCACCCCTCCACTTT
>TRBD1|TRBJ2-7|NA|TRBV6-2/TRBV6-3
CASSYRGQGALEQYF
TGTGCCAGCAGTTATCGCGGACAGGGGGCTCTCGAGCAGTACTTC
>TRBD2|TRBJ2-2|NA|TRBV24-1
CATSDPTSGYTGELFF
TGTGCCACCAGTGACCCTACTAGCGGCTACACCGGGGAGCTGTTTTTT
>NA|TRBJ2-3|NA|TRBV14
CASSHVEYTDTQYF
TGTGCCAGCAGCCACGTAGAATACACAGATACGCAGTATTTT
>NA|TRBJ1-4|NA|TRBV18
CASSPPPAGEKLFF
TGTGCCAGCTCACCACCCCCGGCGGGTGAAAAACTGTTTTTT
>NA|TRBJ1-5|NA|TRBV15
CATSRDRGGVQPQHF
TGTGCCACCAGCAGAGATCGCGGGGGGGTGCAGCCCCAGCATTTT